These 15 T cell receptor beta chains were all obtained from the same sample, sequenced in a study of T-cell reconstitution after alpha-beta-depleted transplantation in children. Unique molecular identifiers were used to barcode this TCRbeta library. TCRdb re-analysed the PCR reads in MiXCR, keeping a single row per CDR3 protein. The table lists approximately 400,000 distinct CDR3 sequences, around 9.9% of them singletons. The source was PBMCs from the stem cell graft donor, collected from the stem cell graft. The origin of the receptors is a human donor who donated a stem cell graft to a child with acute myeloid leukemia.

This clonotype has at least ten counts. The chain employs TRBV5-5 and TRBJ1-1; 7 bases match TRBD1. Trimming at V came to 1 base and at J to 3 bases, leaving 0 bases not matched to a gene. The germline V gene encodes CDR1 SGHKS and CDR2 YYEKEE (reference sequence). The CDR3 is 13 residues long. The chain's CDR3 is CASSLQGDTEAFF. The CDR3 DNA reads TGTGCCAGCAGCTTGCAGGGGGACACTGAAGCTTTCTTT.

The chain uses TRBV28 and TRBJ2-3; 9 bases match TRBD2. V was pared by 4 bases and J by 0 bases, with 8 bases of the junction left unmatched. Germline V gene data show CDR1 as MDHEN and CDR2 as SYDVKM. The CDR3 runs 17 residues. The CDR3: CASSSWTSARSTDTQYF. The CDR3 DNA reads as TGTGCCAGCAGTTCATGGACTAGCGCGCGGAGCACAGATACGCAGTATTTT.

This clonotype was found a few times. The chain is built from TRBV7-9 and TRBJ2-3; D may match TRBD1 or TRBD2 (5 bases each). Trimming cost V 5 bases and J 3 bases, with 12 bases left between them. The V gene's germline CDR1 is SEHNR and CDR2 FQNEAQ (reference sequence). The CDR3 totals 14 residues. CDR3 nucleotide sequence: TGTGCCAGCAGCATCCCGTGGGGGACAGATACGCAGTATTTT. Translated: CASSIPWGTDTQYF.

This clonotype turned up a few times. The chain carries TRBV5-1 and TRBJ2-3, with D unresolved. The germline V gene has CDR1 SGHRS and CDR2 YFSETQ. V shed 5 bases and J shed 0 bases, with 13 bases lying between them. CDR3 size: 15 residues. The CDR3: CASSDRRPSTDTQYF. The CDR3 DNA reads as TGCGCCAGCAGTGATCGCAGACCTAGCACAGATACGCAGTATTTT.

This clonotype has ten or more counts. V is TRBV20-1 and J is TRBJ2-3; a possible D gene is TRBD1 (5 bases). Per germline, CDR1 DFQATT and CDR2 SNEGSKA (reference sequence). The V and J ends lost 6 bases and 1 base respectively, with 11 bases between them. There are 13 residues in the CDR3. The CDR3 protein is CSARGSGTDTQYF. Here the CDR3 DNA reads TGCAGTGCAAGGGGTTCTGGCACAGATACGCAGTATTTT.

This clonotype was counted at least ten times. V and J are TRBV20-1 and TRBJ2-3; D assignment may be TRBD1 or TRBD2 (5 bases each). This CDR3 is 14 amino acids long. Germline values: CDR1 DFQATT, CDR2 SNEGSKA (reference sequence). V lost 3 bases, J lost 4 bases, and 14 bases lay in between. This CDR3 reads CSASRGVYSDTQYF. CDR3 coding DNA: TGCAGTGCTAGTAGAGGGGTCTACTCAGATACGCAGTATTTT.

This clonotype was recorded a few times. This sequence joins TRBV7-3 and TRBJ2-7; the D gene could be TRBD1 or TRBD2 (7 bases each). The V and J ends lost 2 bases and 0 bases respectively, with 11 bases between them. The CDR3 runs to 15 residues. Germline assignment: CDR1 SGHTA and CDR2 FQGTGA. CDR3 coding DNA: TGTGCCAGCAGCTTAGCGGGGGACAGCTCCTACGAGCAGTACTTC. The encoded protein is CASSLAGDSSYEQYF.

A few counts support this clonotype. The chain is built from TRBV6-1 and TRBJ2-3, with D perhaps given as TRBD1 or TRBD2 (5 bases each). With 7 bases removed from V and 1 base from J, the gap between germline ends came to 15 bases. The CDR3 is 15 residues long. Germline CDR1 reads MNHNS; CDR2 reads SASEGT. Written as DNA, the CDR3 is TGTGCCAGCACATCTCCGTCGGGACGCACAGATACGCAGTATTTT. Its translation is CASTSPSGRTDTQYF.

The chain combines TRBV9 with TRBJ2-1, with TRBD2 matching 8 bases. The CDR3 length is 15 residues. In germline, CDR1 is SGDLS, CDR2 YYNGEE. With V trimmed by 7 bases and J by 7 bases, 13 bases remained unmatched. CDR3 protein: CASGDRLAGRNEQFF. In nucleotides, the CDR3 is TGTGCCAGCGGCGACCGATTAGCGGGAAGGAATGAGCAGTTCTTC.

V and J are TRBV6-2 or TRBV6-3 and TRBJ1-1; no definite D call. Trimming took off 2 bases at V and 0 bases at J, with 10 bases between the two ends. Germline lookup yields CDR1 MNHEY and CDR2 SVGEGT. This CDR3 is built from 15 residues. As DNA, the CDR3 is TGTGCCAGCAGTTACCGGGCTTGGTTGAACACTGAAGCTTTCTTT. This codes for CASSYRAWLNTEAFF.

The CDR3 is CASSLLLGSSSNQPQHF. The CDR3 region has the DNA TGTGCCAGCAGTTTATTGCTCGGCAGTTCTAGCAATCAGCCCCAGCATTTT. The chain uses TRBV12-3 or TRBV12-4 and TRBJ1-5; D remains unclear. The length of the CDR3 is 17 residues. Deletions cut 2 bases from V and 0 bases from J, with 14 bases between.

This clonotype was detected a few times. The V call is TRBV20-1, the J call TRBJ1-5; D is perhaps TRBD1 (5 bases). Trimming removed 3 bases at V and 2 bases at J, with 14 bases between. The CDR3 runs 15 residues. CDR1 is DFQATT, CDR2 SNEGSKA, per germline (reference sequence). CDR3 sequence (DNA): TGCAGTGCTAGTTTCCCAGGGCTGGGCAATCAGCCCCAGCATTTT. Amino acids: CSASFPGLGNQPQHF.

There are many counts of this clonotype. J is TRBJ2-1 and V is TRBV9; TRBD1 matches 11 bases. V lost 3 bases to trimming and J lost 4 bases; unmatched junction nucleotides: 3. Germline V gene lookup returns CDR1 SGDLS and CDR2 YYNGEE. CDR3 length equals 15 residues. The CDR3 is CASSEGTGGYNEQFF. DNA of the CDR3: TGTGCCAGCAGCGAGGGGACAGGGGGGTACAATGAGCAGTTCTTC.

This clonotype appeared a few times. The V gene is TRBV7-8, the J gene TRBJ2-3, with D tentatively TRBD2 (5 bases). The V end was cut by 2 bases, the J end by 0 bases, with 9 bases between. This CDR3 is 15 amino acids long. CDR1 is SGHVS, CDR2 FQNEAQ, per germline. CDR3 bases: TGTGCCAGCAGCTTAAATTGGAGGAGCACAGATACGCAGTATTTT. This codes for CASSLNWRSTDTQYF.

This clonotype was recorded a few times. This chain links TRBV5-1 with TRBJ2-5, with TRBD1 as a possible D gene (6 bases). The CDR3 has 16 amino acids. With 4 bases removed from V and 2 bases from J, the gap between germline ends came to 18 bases. Germline lookup yields CDR1 SGHRS and CDR2 YFSETQ. This CDR3 reads CASSDYRVFNQETQYF. Here the CDR3 DNA reads TGCGCCAGCAGCGACTACAGGGTCTTCAATCAAGAGACCCAGTACTTC.